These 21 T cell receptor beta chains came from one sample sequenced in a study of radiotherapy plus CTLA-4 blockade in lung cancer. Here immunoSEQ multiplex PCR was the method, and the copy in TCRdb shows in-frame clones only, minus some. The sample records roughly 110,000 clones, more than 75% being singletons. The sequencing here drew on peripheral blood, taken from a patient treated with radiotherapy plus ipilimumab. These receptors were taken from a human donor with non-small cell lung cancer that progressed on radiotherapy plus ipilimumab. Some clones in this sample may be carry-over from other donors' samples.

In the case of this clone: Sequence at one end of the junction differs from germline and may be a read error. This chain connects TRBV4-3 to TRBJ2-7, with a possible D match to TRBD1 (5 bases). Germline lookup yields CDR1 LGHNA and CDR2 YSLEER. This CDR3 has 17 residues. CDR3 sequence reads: CASSQEKVDSESYERYF. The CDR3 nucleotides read TGCGCCAGCAGCCAAGAAAAGGTCGACAGTGAATCCTACGAGCGGTACTTC.

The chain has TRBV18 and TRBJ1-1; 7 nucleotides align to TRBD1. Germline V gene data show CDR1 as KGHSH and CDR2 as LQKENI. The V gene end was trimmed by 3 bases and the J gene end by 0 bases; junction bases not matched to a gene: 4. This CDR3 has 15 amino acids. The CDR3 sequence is CASSPRQGMNTEAFF. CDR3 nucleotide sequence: TGTGCCAGCTCACCCCGACAGGGCATGAACACTGAAGCTTTCTTT.

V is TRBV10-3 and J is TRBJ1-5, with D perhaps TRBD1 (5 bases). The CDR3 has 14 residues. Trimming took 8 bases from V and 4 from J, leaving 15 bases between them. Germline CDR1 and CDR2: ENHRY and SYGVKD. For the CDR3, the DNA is TGTGCCATCGGGGCAGAGGGGTTTAATCAGCCCCAGCATTTT. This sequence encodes CAIGAEGFNQPQHF.

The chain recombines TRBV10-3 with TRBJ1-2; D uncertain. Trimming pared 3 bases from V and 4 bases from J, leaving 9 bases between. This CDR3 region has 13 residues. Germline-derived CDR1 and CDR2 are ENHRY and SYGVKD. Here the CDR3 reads CAISDRQAYGYTF. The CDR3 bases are TGTGCCATCAGTGATCGGCAGGCCTATGGCTACACCTTC.

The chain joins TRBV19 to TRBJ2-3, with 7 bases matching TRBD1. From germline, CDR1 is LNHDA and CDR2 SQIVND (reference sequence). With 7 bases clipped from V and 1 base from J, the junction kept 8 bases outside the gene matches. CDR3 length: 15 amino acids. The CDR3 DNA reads TGTGCCAGTATCCCGTCTGGACAGGGCACAGATACGCAGTATTTT. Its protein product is CASIPSGQGTDTQYF.

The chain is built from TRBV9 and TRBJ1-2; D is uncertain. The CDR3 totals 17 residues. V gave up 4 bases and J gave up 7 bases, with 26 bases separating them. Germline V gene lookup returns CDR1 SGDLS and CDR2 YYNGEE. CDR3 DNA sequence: TGTGCCAGCAGCTACCAGCCCGACTTAGCCCGACCGGGTGGCTACACCTTC. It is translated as CASSYQPDLARPGGYTF.

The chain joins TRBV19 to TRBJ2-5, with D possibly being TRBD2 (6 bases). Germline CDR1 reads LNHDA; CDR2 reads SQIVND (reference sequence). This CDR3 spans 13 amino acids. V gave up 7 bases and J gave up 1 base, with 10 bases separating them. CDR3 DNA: TGTGCCAGTACCAGGAGGGGCCAAGAGACCCAGTACTTC. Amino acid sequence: CASTRRGQETQYF.

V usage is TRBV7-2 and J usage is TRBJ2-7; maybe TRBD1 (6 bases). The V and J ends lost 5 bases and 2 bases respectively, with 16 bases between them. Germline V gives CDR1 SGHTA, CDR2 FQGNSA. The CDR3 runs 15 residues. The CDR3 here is CASSEGHLSTYEQYF. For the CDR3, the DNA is TGTGCCAGCAGCGAGGGACACCTCTCCACCTACGAGCAGTACTTC.

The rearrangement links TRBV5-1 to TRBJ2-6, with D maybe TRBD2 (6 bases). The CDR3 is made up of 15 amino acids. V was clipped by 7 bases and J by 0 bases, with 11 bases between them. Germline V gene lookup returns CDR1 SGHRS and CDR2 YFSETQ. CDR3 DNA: TGCGCCAGCGCCCCGCGGGGCTCTGGGGCCAACGTCCTGACTTTC. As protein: CASAPRGSGANVLTF.

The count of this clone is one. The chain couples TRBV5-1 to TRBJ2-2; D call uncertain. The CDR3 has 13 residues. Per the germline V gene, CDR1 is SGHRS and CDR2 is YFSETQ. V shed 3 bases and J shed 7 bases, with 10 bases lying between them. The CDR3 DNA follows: TGCGCCAGCAGCTCCGAGAACCTCGGGGAGCTGTTTTTT. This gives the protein CASSSENLGELFF. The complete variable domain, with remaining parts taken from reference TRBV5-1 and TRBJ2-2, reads KAGVTQTPRYLIKTRGQQVTLSCSPISGHRSVSWYQQTPGQGLQFLFEYFSETQRNKGNFPGRFSGRQFSNSRSEMNVSTLELGDSALYLCASSSENLGELFFGEGSRLTVL.

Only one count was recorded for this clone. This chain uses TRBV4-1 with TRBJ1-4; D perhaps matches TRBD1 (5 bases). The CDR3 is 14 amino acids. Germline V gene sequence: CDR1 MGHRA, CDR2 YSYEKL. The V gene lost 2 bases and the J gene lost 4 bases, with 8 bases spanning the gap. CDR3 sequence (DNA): TGCGCCAGCAGCCAACCAGGGAGTAATGAAAAACTGTTTTTT. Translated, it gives CASSQPGSNEKLFF.

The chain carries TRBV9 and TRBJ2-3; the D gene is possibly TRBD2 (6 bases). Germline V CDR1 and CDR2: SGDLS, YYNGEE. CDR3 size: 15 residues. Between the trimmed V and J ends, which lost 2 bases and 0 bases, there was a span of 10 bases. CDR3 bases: TGTGCCAGCAGCGTCGGACTAACTAGCACAGATACGCAGTATTTT. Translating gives CASSVGLTSTDTQYF. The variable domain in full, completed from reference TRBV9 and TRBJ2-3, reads DSGVTQTPKHLITATGQRVTLRCSPRSGDLSVYWYQQSLDQGLQFLIQYYNGEERAKGNILERFSAQQFPDLHSELNLSSLELGDSALYFCASSVGLTSTDTQYFGPGTRLTVL.

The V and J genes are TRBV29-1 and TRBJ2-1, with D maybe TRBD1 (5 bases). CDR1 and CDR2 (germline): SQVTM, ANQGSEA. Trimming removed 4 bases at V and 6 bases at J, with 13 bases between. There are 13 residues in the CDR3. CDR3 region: CSVAQVPFNEQFF. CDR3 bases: TGCAGCGTTGCACAGGTCCCGTTCAATGAGCAGTTCTTC.

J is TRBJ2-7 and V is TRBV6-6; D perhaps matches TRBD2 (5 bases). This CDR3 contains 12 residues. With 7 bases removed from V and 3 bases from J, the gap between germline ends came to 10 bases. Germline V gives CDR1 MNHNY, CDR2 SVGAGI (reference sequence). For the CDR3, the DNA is TGTGCCAGCATTGCGGGCGACTACGAGCAGTACTTC. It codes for CASIAGDYEQYF.

This CDR3 is CASSPPAGADTEAFF. CDR3 DNA sequence: TGTGCCAGCTCACCACCGGCTGGGGCAGACACTGAAGCTTTCTTT. The chain has TRBV18 and TRBJ1-1; tentative D call: TRBD1 (5 bases). Germline-derived CDR1 and CDR2 are KGHSH and LQKENI. CDR3 length: 15 amino acids. V was trimmed by 0 bases and J by 3 bases, leaving 11 bases between them.

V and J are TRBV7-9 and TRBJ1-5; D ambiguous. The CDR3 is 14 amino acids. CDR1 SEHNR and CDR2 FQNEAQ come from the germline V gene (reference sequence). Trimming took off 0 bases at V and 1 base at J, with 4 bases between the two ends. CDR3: CASSLALSNQPQHF. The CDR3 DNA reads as TGTGCCAGCAGCTTAGCTCTAAGCAATCAGCCCCAGCATTTT. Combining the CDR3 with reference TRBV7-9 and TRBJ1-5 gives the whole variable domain DTGVSQNPRHKITKRGQNVTFRCDPISEHNRLYWYRQTLGQGPEFLTYFQNEAQLEKSRLLSDRFSAERPKGSFSTLEIQRTEQGDSAMYLCASSLALSNQPQHFGDGTRLSIL.

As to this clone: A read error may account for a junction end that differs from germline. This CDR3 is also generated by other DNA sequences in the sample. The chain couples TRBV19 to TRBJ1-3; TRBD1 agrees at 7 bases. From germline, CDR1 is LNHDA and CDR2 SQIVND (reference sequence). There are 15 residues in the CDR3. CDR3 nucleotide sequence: TGTGCTAGTAGTATTTCGGGACAGCCTGGAAACACCATATATTTT. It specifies CASSISGQPGNTIYF.

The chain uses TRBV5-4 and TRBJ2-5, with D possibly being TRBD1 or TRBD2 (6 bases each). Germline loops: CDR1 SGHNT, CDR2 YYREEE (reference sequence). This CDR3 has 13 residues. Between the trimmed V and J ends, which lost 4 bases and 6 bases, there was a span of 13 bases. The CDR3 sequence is CASSPAGGQTQYF. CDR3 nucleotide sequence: TGTGCCAGCAGCCCAGCCGGGGGCCAGACCCAGTACTTC.

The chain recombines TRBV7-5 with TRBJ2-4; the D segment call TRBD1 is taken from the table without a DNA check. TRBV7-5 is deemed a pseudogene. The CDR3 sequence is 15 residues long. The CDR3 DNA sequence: TGTGCCAGAAGTTGGGACAGGGCGGCCAAAAACATTCAGTACTTC. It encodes CARSWDRAAKNIQYF.

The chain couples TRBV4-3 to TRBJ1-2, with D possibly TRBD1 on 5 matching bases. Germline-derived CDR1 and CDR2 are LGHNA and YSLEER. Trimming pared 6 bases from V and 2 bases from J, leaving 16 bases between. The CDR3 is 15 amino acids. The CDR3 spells CASRGAGRTNYGYTF. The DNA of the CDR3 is TGCGCCAGCAGGGGAGCGGGGCGCACAAACTATGGCTACACCTTC.

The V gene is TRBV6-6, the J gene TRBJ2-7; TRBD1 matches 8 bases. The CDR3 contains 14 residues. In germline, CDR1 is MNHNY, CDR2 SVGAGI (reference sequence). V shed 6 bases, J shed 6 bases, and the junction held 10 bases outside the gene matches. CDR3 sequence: CASSDRGSVAEQYF. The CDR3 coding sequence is TGTGCCAGCAGCGACAGGGGATCTGTCGCCGAGCAGTACTTC.